This TCR beta chain derives from a study of blood T cell repertoires in COVID-19. Looking at the study overall: From the United States, Italy and Spain came samples of acute and convalescent COVID-19. PBMCs, B-cell-depleted T cells, or T cells were the source of the cDNA or gDNA that made up the material.

In the authors' methods: It was from reference gene primer amplification that nucleated cell counts were estimated. Some clones are missing from TCRdb's copy, which holds only in-frame ones; the method was immunoSEQ multiplex PCR. The V and J calls and clone size come from that table; D and trimming were worked out from the DNA. The sample comprises under 250,000 clones, over 65% of which are singletons, and 2% to 3% rests with the top ten. This CDR3 is 16 amino acids long. J gave up 3 bases and V 0 bases, and 7 bases lay outside the gene matches. The germline V gene encodes CDR1 GTSNPN and CDR2 SVGIG (reference sequence).

The TCR sequence derives from a woman in her seventies with active or convalescent COVID-19. The chain carries TRBV30 and TRBJ1-5; 8 nucleotides line up with TRBD1. The sequencing input was peripheral blood. Here the CDR3 reads CAWSVGEQGDNQPQHF. Written as DNA, the CDR3 is TGTGCCTGGAGTGTTGGGGAACAGGGGGACAATCAGCCCCAGCATTTT. The complete variable domain, with remaining parts taken from reference TRBV30 and TRBJ1-5, reads SQTIHQWPATLVQPVGSPLSLECTVEGTSNPNLYWYRQAAGRGLQLLFYSVGIGQISSEVPQNLSASRPQDRQFILSSKKLLLSDSGFYLCAWSVGEQGDNQPQHFGDGTRLSIL.